These T cell receptor beta chains were read from a single sample in a study of OX40 agonist ivuxolimab in advanced cancers. The data were produced by immunoSEQ multiplex PCR, yet TCRdb's version contains in-frame clones alone and is incomplete. This sample has over 25,000 clones, with about 90% found just once. Sequences were derived from CD4+ or CD8+ T cells sorted from blood, sampled in a trial of the OX40 agonist ivuxolimab. Receptor source: an adult with an advanced solid tumor such as melanoma, head and neck, liver or kidney cancer. Both conserved end residues are part of each CDR3. A D gene is named only where the DNA matches it firmly. Clone sizes are given selectively: once, few, many, or a class where the clone is expanded.

D	J	length	size	V	CDR3	DNA
-	TRBJ2-1	14	-	TRBV27	CASSLSGIYNEQFF	TGTGCCAGCAGTTTATCGGGGATTTACAATGAGCAGTTCTTC
-	TRBJ2-7	14	once	TRBV18	CASSPGRSSYEQYF	TGTGCCAGCTCACCCGGACGGAGCTCCTACGAGCAGTACTTC
TRBD1	TRBJ1-2	13	-	TRBV19	CATGTGTFVGYTF	TGTGCCACCGGGACAGGGACTTTCGTCGGCTACACCTTC
-	TRBJ1-1	15	few	TRBV6-1	CASRRDPGEISEAFF	TGTGCCAGCAGGAGAGATCCAGGGGAAATAAGTGAAGCTTTCTTT
TRBD2	TRBJ2-1	14	-	TRBV7-6	CASSLSGGYNEQFF	TGTGCCAGCAGCTTAAGCGGGGGATACAATGAGCAGTTCTTC
-	TRBJ1-1	14	-	TRBV13	CASRLTGMNTEAFF	TGTGCCAGCAGGCTGACAGGCATGAACACTGAAGCTTTCTTT
TRBD1	TRBJ1-3	15	-	TRBV6-6	CASGQDVSLGNTIYF	TGTGCCAGCGGACAGGATGTTTCTCTTGGAAACACCATATATTTT
-	TRBJ1-4	15	-	TRBV15	CATSRGGGLNEKLFF	TGTGCCACCAGCAGAGGGGGGGGGCTCAATGAAAAACTGTTTTTT
TRBD1	TRBJ1-2	14	once	TRBV19	CASSIGDRGPQDTF	TGTGCCAGTAGTATTGGTGACAGGGGGCCTCAGGACACCTTC
TRBD1	TRBJ2-1	15	few	TRBV7-7	CASSTGQSSYNEQFF	TGTGCCAGCAGCACGGGACAGAGCTCCTACAATGAGCAGTTCTTC
-	TRBJ2-3	12	-	TRBV6-5	CASSGTPDTQYF	TGTGCCAGCAGCGGGACTCCAGATACGCAGTATTTT
TRBD1	TRBJ2-1	11	-	TRBV19	CASDRGNEQFF	TGTGCCAGTGACAGGGGCAATGAGCAGTTCTTC
-	TRBJ2-2	14	-	TRBV6-6	CASSSGLLPGELFF	TGTGCCAGCAGTTCCGGACTATTACCCGGGGAGCTGTTTTTT
-	TRBJ2-7	14	medium-sized	TRBV7-9	CASSLDGGNYEQYF	TGTGCCAGCAGCTTAGACGGGGGAAACTACGAGCAGTACTTC
-	TRBJ2-6	16	-	TRBV7-9	CASSLPRNSGANVLTF	TGTGCCAGCAGCTTACCGAGGAACTCTGGGGCCAACGTCCTGACTTTC
TRBD2	TRBJ2-1	17	-	TRBV7-6	CASSLETSGPVDNEQFF	TGTGCCAGCAGCTTAGAGACTAGCGGGCCCGTGGACAATGAGCAGTTCTTC
-	TRBJ2-7	13	-	TRBV7-6	CASSLEWFYEQYF	TGTGCCAGCAGCTTAGAGTGGTTTTACGAGCAGTACTTC
-	TRBJ2-5	14	-	TRBV5-1	CASSGWGYQETQYF	TGCGCCAGCAGCGGATGGGGGTACCAAGAGACCCAGTACTTC
-	TRBJ1-6	15	-	TRBV19	CASIPRGGQNSPLHF	TGTGCCAGTATCCCGAGGGGGGGCCAAAATTCACCCCTCCACTTT
TRBD1	TRBJ1-1	14	-	TRBV4-1	CASSLDRMNTEAFF	TGCGCCAGCAGCTTGGACAGGATGAACACTGAAGCTTTCTTT
TRBD2	TRBJ2-1	14	-	TRBV5-4	CASSSTSGYNEQFF	TGTGCCAGCAGCTCAACTAGCGGATACAATGAGCAGTTCTTC
TRBD1	TRBJ1-2	17	-	TRBV27	CASSTYPGTETNYGYTF	TGTGCCAGCAGTACCTACCCCGGGACAGAAACTAACTATGGCTACACCTTC
-	TRBJ2-1	12	-	TRBV6-5	CASRKMSGEQFF	TGTGCCAGCAGAAAAATGTCGGGTGAGCAGTTCTTC
-	TRBJ1-1	12	-	TRBV29-1	CSVGIMNTEAFF	TGCAGCGTTGGCATTATGAACACTGAAGCTTTCTTT
TRBD2	TRBJ2-7	21	-	TRBV10-3	CAISESGLAGTVRPRPYEQYF	TGTGCCATCAGTGAGTCAGGGCTAGCGGGAACGGTCCGGCCTCGGCCCTACGAGCAGTACTTC
TRBD2	TRBJ2-1	15	-	TRBV5-1	CASRPDAGGNNEQFF	TGCGCCAGCAGACCCGACGCGGGAGGAAACAATGAGCAGTTCTTC
TRBD2	TRBJ2-7	11	-	TRBV20-1	CSAETSDEQYF	TGCAGTGCTGAGACTAGCGACGAGCAGTACTTC
TRBD1	TRBJ2-7	14	-	TRBV14	CASSQSVRGHEQYF	TGTGCCAGCAGCCAAAGTGTCAGGGGGCACGAGCAGTACTTC
TRBD1	TRBJ2-2	13	-	TRBV29-1	CSVLDRYTGELFF	TGCAGCGTCTTGGACAGGTACACCGGGGAGCTGTTTTTT
-	TRBJ2-3	15	-	TRBV28	CASSLFAEFTDTQYF	TGTGCCAGCAGTTTATTTGCGGAGTTCACAGATACGCAGTATTTT
-	TRBJ2-7	14	once	TRBV7-2	CASSLRDSSYEQYF	TGTGCCAGCAGCCTCCGGGACTCTTCCTACGAGCAGTACTTC
-	TRBJ2-1	14	-	TRBV7-9	CASGLKQAGNEQFF	TGTGCCAGCGGCTTAAAACAGGCTGGCAATGAGCAGTTCTTC
TRBD2	TRBJ2-3	15	-	TRBV6-5	CASSFASGRLDTQYF	TGTGCCAGCAGTTTCGCTAGCGGGAGATTAGATACGCAGTATTTT
TRBD2	TRBJ2-7	18	-	TRBV7-9	CASSLYFSVAGLSYEQYF	TGTGCCAGCAGCTTATATTTTTCGGTAGCGGGCCTCTCCTACGAGCAGTACTTC
-	TRBJ2-1	15	-	TRBV6-5	CASSYDRAEYNEQFF	TGTGCCAGCAGTTACGACCGGGCGGAATACAATGAGCAGTTCTTC
-	TRBJ2-7	11	few	TRBV6-1	CASRRDGEQYF	TGTGCCAGCAGGAGGGACGGCGAGCAGTACTTC
TRBD1	TRBJ2-1	14	-	TRBV6-1	CASSTLATGNEQFF	TGTGCCAGCAGTACACTTGCGACAGGGAATGAGCAGTTCTTC
TRBD1	TRBJ1-2	15	-	TRBV2	CASSFIGQGVGGYTF	TGTGCCAGCAGTTTTATAGGACAGGGAGTGGGTGGCTACACCTTC
-	TRBJ1-2	17	-	TRBV13	CASSPAAAGGAGYGYTF	TGTGCCAGCAGCCCCGCCGCGGCGGGGGGCGCGGGCTATGGCTACACCTTC
-	TRBJ1-1	15	-	TRBV27	CASSLGPSPNTEAFF	TGTGCCAGCAGTTTAGGCCCGTCCCCTAACACTGAAGCTTTCTTT
-	TRBJ2-7	14	-	TRBV19	CASSILPGSYEQYF	TGTGCCAGTAGTATCCTACCCGGATCCTACGAGCAGTACTTC
TRBD2	TRBJ2-3	14	-	TRBV2	CASSPIAGGDTQYF	TGTGCCAGCAGCCCCATAGCGGGAGGGGATACGCAGTATTTT
-	TRBJ2-1	13	-	TRBV7-9	CASSFGGYNEQFF	TGTGCCAGCAGCTTCGGGGGTTACAATGAGCAGTTCTTC
-	TRBJ1-1	11	-	TRBV5-4	CASSLATMTFF	TGTGCCAGCAGCTTGGCAACAATGACTTTCTTT
-	TRBJ1-1	13	-	TRBV5-1	CASRTTNGNEAFF	TGCGCCAGCAGGACGACTAACGGAAATGAAGCTTTCTTT